These T cell receptor beta chains were read from a single sample in a study of CD8 T cells in ankylosing spondylitis. MiXCR was run by TCRdb on the 5' RACE reads, yielding one entry per CDR3 protein. The data hold 30,000 to 40,000 distinct CDR3 sequences, with roughly 7.9% observed a single time. Sequenced input: blood, either unsorted or a sorted T cell fraction (not recorded which). The receptor source for this set is a male donor with ankylosing spondylitis or in good health (not recorded which). Both conserved end residues are part of each CDR3. The D gene is left open where the match is weak. Some rows mark clone size as missing; the rest say once, few, many or name a class of expanded clone.

j_gene: TRBJ1-5; v_gene: TRBV7-8; abundance: few; d_gene: .; CDR3nt: TGTGCCAGCAGCTTAGTATCCACAGGGATAGAGCCCCAGCATTTT; CDR3aa: CASSLVSTGIEPQHF
j_gene: TRBJ2-2; v_gene: TRBV5-6; abundance: many; d_gene: .; CDR3nt: TGTGCCAGCAGCCCGTACCTAACGAACACCGGGGAGCTGTTTTTT; CDR3aa: CASSPYLTNTGELFF
j_gene: TRBJ2-2; v_gene: TRBV5-1; abundance: .; d_gene: .; CDR3nt: TGCGCCAGCGGCAGACGTCCGGGGGACCAGGGCGGGGAGCTGTTTTTT; CDR3aa: CASGRRPGDQGGELFF
j_gene: TRBJ2-7; v_gene: TRBV29-1; abundance: many; d_gene: TRBD1; CDR3nt: TGCAGCGTTTTCGGGACAGGTGGCTACGAGCAGTACTTC; CDR3aa: CSVFGTGGYEQYF
j_gene: TRBJ2-4; v_gene: TRBV5-5; abundance: many; d_gene: .; CDR3nt: TGTGCCAGCAGCTTGGGGGCCCTCAAAAACATTCAGTACTTC; CDR3aa: CASSLGALKNIQYF
j_gene: TRBJ2-1; v_gene: TRBV14; abundance: many; d_gene: TRBD2; CDR3nt: TGTGCCAGCAGCCAGACTAGCGGGAGTCGGCTGTTCTTC; CDR3aa: CASSQTSGSRLFF
j_gene: TRBJ2-7; v_gene: TRBV28; abundance: few; d_gene: TRBD1; CDR3nt: TGTGCCAGCAGTTTTACGGGACAGGGTACCTACGAGCAGTACTTC; CDR3aa: CASSFTGQGTYEQYF
j_gene: TRBJ2-1; v_gene: TRBV29-1; abundance: many; d_gene: TRBD2; CDR3nt: TGCAGCGTTGTGACTAGCGATTACAATGAGCAGTTCTTC; CDR3aa: CSVVTSDYNEQFF
j_gene: TRBJ2-3; v_gene: TRBV29-1; abundance: medium-sized; d_gene: .; CDR3nt: TGCAGCGTTGGTTTGGGGTACGAAGATACGCAGTATTTT; CDR3aa: CSVGLGYEDTQYF
j_gene: TRBJ2-1; v_gene: TRBV12-3/TRBV12-4; abundance: many; d_gene: .; CDR3nt: TGTGCCAGCAGTTTAGAGGGGTCCTACCCGGGTGGGTACAATGAGCAGTTCTTC; CDR3aa: CASSLEGSYPGGYNEQFF
j_gene: TRBJ2-2; v_gene: TRBV3-1; abundance: many; d_gene: TRBD2; CDR3nt: TGTGCCAGCCGCAGGCAGGCAGGAGCGGGAGGGCCATCCGGGGAGCTGTTTTTT; CDR3aa: CASRRQAGAGGPSGELFF
j_gene: TRBJ2-7; v_gene: TRBV4-2; abundance: medium-sized; d_gene: .; CDR3nt: TGTGCCAGCAGCCAAGATAGAGGGATCTCCTACGAGCAGTACTTC; CDR3aa: CASSQDRGISYEQYF
j_gene: TRBJ2-6; v_gene: TRBV20-1; abundance: many; d_gene: .; CDR3nt: TGCAGTGCTAGAGGGCAGGAGCCTGGGGCCAACGTCCTGACTTTC; CDR3aa: CSARGQEPGANVLTF
j_gene: TRBJ1-2; v_gene: TRBV9; abundance: few; d_gene: .; CDR3nt: TGTGCCAGCAGCCTGTGGAACGTCGGCAGCTATGGCTACACCTTC; CDR3aa: CASSLWNVGSYGYTF
j_gene: TRBJ2-7; v_gene: TRBV7-6; abundance: many; d_gene: TRBD2; CDR3nt: TGTGCCAGCGGGACTAGCGAGCTCTACGAGCAGTACTTC; CDR3aa: CASGTSELYEQYF
j_gene: TRBJ2-1; v_gene: TRBV27; abundance: many; d_gene: .; CDR3nt: TGTGCCAGCAGTTTGTCGGCGGGGCACAATGAGCAGTTCTTC; CDR3aa: CASSLSAGHNEQFF
j_gene: TRBJ2-1; v_gene: TRBV7-2; abundance: .; d_gene: .; CDR3nt: TGTGCCAGCAGCTTAGGGACGGAAAATGAGCAGTTCTTC; CDR3aa: CASSLGTENEQFF
j_gene: TRBJ1-1; v_gene: TRBV7-2; abundance: few; d_gene: TRBD1; CDR3nt: TGTGCCAGCAGCCCTAACGGACAGGCTGACACTGAAGCTTTCTTT; CDR3aa: CASSPNGQADTEAFF
j_gene: TRBJ2-3; v_gene: TRBV3-1; abundance: medium-sized; d_gene: TRBD2; CDR3nt: TGTGCCAGCAGCCAAGTCGGCGGGAGCGATACGCAGTATTTT; CDR3aa: CASSQVGGSDTQYF
j_gene: TRBJ2-5; v_gene: TRBV5-1; abundance: many; d_gene: TRBD2; CDR3nt: TGCGCCAGCAGCCCCATTGAGCGGGGCCAAGAGACCCAGTACTTC; CDR3aa: CASSPIERGQETQYF
j_gene: TRBJ2-7; v_gene: TRBV7-2; abundance: once; d_gene: TRBD1; CDR3nt: TGTGCCAGCAGCTACTGGACAGGCATCTACGAGCAGTACTTC; CDR3aa: CASSYWTGIYEQYF
j_gene: TRBJ2-3; v_gene: TRBV2; abundance: many; d_gene: .; CDR3nt: TGTGCCAGCAGGCCCGGGTACCGGTGGACAGATACGCAGTATTTT; CDR3aa: CASRPGYRWTDTQYF
j_gene: TRBJ2-1; v_gene: TRBV14; abundance: many; d_gene: .; CDR3nt: TGTGCCAGCAGCCAAGATCAGCTTGAGCAGTTCTTC; CDR3aa: CASSQDQLEQFF
j_gene: TRBJ2-7; v_gene: TRBV5-8; abundance: once; d_gene: TRBD1; CDR3nt: TGTGCCAGCAGCTTGAGGCCGGGACAGGGGGCCGAGCAGTACTTC; CDR3aa: CASSLRPGQGAEQYF
j_gene: TRBJ1-1; v_gene: TRBV12-3/TRBV12-4; abundance: many; d_gene: .; CDR3nt: TGTGCCAGCAGCCTTACTTCGGGGGCTTTCTTT; CDR3aa: CASSLTSGAFF
j_gene: TRBJ2-2; v_gene: TRBV6-4; abundance: few; d_gene: .; CDR3nt: TGTGCCAGCAGTCCTTCGGTCGGTGGCGGGGAGCTGTTTTTT; CDR3aa: CASSPSVGGGELFF
j_gene: TRBJ2-2; v_gene: TRBV7-8; abundance: many; d_gene: .; CDR3nt: TGTGCCAGCAGCTTAGTCAGCGCGAACACCGGGGAGCTGTTTTTT; CDR3aa: CASSLVSANTGELFF
j_gene: TRBJ1-5; v_gene: TRBV13; abundance: .; d_gene: .; CDR3nt: TGTGCCAGAAGCTTAGGTCGAGGGCGCGGGCAGCCCCAGCATTTT; CDR3aa: CARSLGRGRGQPQHF
j_gene: TRBJ2-7; v_gene: TRBV20-1; abundance: medium-sized; d_gene: .; CDR3nt: TGCAGTGCTACTGGAGTGGGCTACGAGCAGTACTTC; CDR3aa: CSATGVGYEQYF
j_gene: TRBJ2-7; v_gene: TRBV21-1; abundance: many; d_gene: .; CDR3nt: TGTGCCAGCACCTTCCATGGGTCCTACGAGCAGTACTTC; CDR3aa: CASTFHGSYEQYF
j_gene: TRBJ1-4; v_gene: TRBV10-3; abundance: many; d_gene: .; CDR3nt: TGTGCCATCAGTGTGAGTCAGGAGTATAATGAAAAACTGTTTTTT; CDR3aa: CAISVSQEYNEKLFF
j_gene: TRBJ2-7; v_gene: TRBV6-6; abundance: .; d_gene: .; CDR3nt: TGTGCCAGCAGTTATTCCAGCCAGAGCTCCTACGAGCAGTACTTC; CDR3aa: CASSYSSQSSYEQYF
j_gene: TRBJ2-7; v_gene: TRBV28; abundance: .; d_gene: .; CDR3nt: TGTACCAGCAGTTTTAACTACGAGCAGTACTTC; CDR3aa: CTSSFNYEQYF
j_gene: TRBJ2-7; v_gene: TRBV3-1; abundance: many; d_gene: TRBD2; CDR3nt: TGTGCCAGCAGCCCCGAACTAGCGGGAGGGATCCACGAGCAGTACTTC; CDR3aa: CASSPELAGGIHEQYF
j_gene: TRBJ1-5; v_gene: TRBV9; abundance: many; d_gene: .; CDR3nt: TGTGCCAGCAGCACGACTATGGGGGACGGTCAGCCCCAGCATTTT; CDR3aa: CASSTTMGDGQPQHF
j_gene: TRBJ2-1; v_gene: TRBV12-3/TRBV12-4; abundance: many; d_gene: .; CDR3nt: TGTGCCAGCATTGGTGGGAACTCCTACAATGAGCAGTTCTTC; CDR3aa: CASIGGNSYNEQFF
j_gene: TRBJ1-4; v_gene: TRBV18; abundance: few; d_gene: .; CDR3nt: TGTGCCAGCTCACCCGGCGGGGTGGAAAAACTGTTTTTT; CDR3aa: CASSPGGVEKLFF
j_gene: TRBJ2-3; v_gene: TRBV7-9; abundance: many; d_gene: .; CDR3nt: TGTGCCAGCAGCTTAGAACAAGGGACGGTTACGCAGTATTTT; CDR3aa: CASSLEQGTVTQYF
j_gene: TRBJ1-1; v_gene: TRBV27; abundance: many; d_gene: .; CDR3nt: TGTGCCAGCAGGCCACAGGGCTGGGGCACTGAAGCTTTCTTT; CDR3aa: CASRPQGWGTEAFF
j_gene: TRBJ2-5; v_gene: TRBV20-1; abundance: many; d_gene: TRBD2; CDR3nt: TGCAGTGCTAGCAGGGAGGTAGCGGGTCAAGAGACCCAGTACTTC; CDR3aa: CSASREVAGQETQYF
j_gene: TRBJ1-1; v_gene: TRBV20-1; abundance: many; d_gene: TRBD1; CDR3nt: TGCAGTGGGGACAGGGTCACTGAAGCTTTCTTT; CDR3aa: CSGDRVTEAFF
j_gene: TRBJ2-7; v_gene: TRBV20-1; abundance: many; d_gene: .; CDR3nt: TGCAGTGCTAAAGTGGCAGGGTCTGGGGAGCAGTACTTC; CDR3aa: CSAKVAGSGEQYF
j_gene: TRBJ2-1; v_gene: TRBV3-1; abundance: .; d_gene: .; CDR3nt: TGTGCCTTCTGCCCGCCCAGGAGGGGGGGCCTGGGGCTATACAATGAGCAGTTCTTC; CDR3aa: CAFCPPRRGGLGLYNEQFF
j_gene: TRBJ2-7; v_gene: TRBV7-9; abundance: few; d_gene: TRBD2; CDR3nt: TGTGCCAGCAGCTTCCGACTAGCGGGAGTCAACGAGCAGTACTTC; CDR3aa: CASSFRLAGVNEQYF
j_gene: TRBJ2-1; v_gene: TRBV7-2; abundance: few; d_gene: .; CDR3nt: TGTGCCAGCAGCTTAGCGCGGGGCCGGAGTGAGCAGTTCTTC; CDR3aa: CASSLARGRSEQFF
j_gene: TRBJ1-4; v_gene: TRBV20-1; abundance: many; d_gene: .; CDR3nt: TGCAGTGCCCCCGGCAAGCGGTGGGGACTGTTTTTT; CDR3aa: CSAPGKRWGLFF
j_gene: TRBJ2-7; v_gene: TRBV20-1; abundance: medium-sized; d_gene: .; CDR3nt: TGCAGTGCTAGAGATCAGGTGGTTAGCTCCTACGAGCAGTACTTC; CDR3aa: CSARDQVVSSYEQYF
j_gene: TRBJ1-2; v_gene: TRBV20-1; abundance: many; d_gene: TRBD1; CDR3nt: TGCAGTGCTAGGAGAATTTCCGGGACAGCGACTAACTATGGCTACACCTTC; CDR3aa: CSARRISGTATNYGYTF
j_gene: TRBJ2-3; v_gene: TRBV5-1; abundance: many; d_gene: .; CDR3nt: TGCGCCAGCAGCGACCCCCGAGGCACAGATACGCAGTATTTT; CDR3aa: CASSDPRGTDTQYF
j_gene: TRBJ1-2; v_gene: TRBV7-2; abundance: many; d_gene: .; CDR3nt: TGTGCCAGCAGCTTAGCGGGATCCGGCGGCTACACCTTC; CDR3aa: CASSLAGSGGYTF
j_gene: TRBJ1-6; v_gene: TRBV3-1; abundance: many; d_gene: TRBD1; CDR3nt: TGTGCCAGCAGCGCGGGACAGTCCAGGGAATCACCCCTCCACTTT; CDR3aa: CASSAGQSRESPLHF
j_gene: TRBJ2-1; v_gene: TRBV11-3; abundance: few; d_gene: .; CDR3nt: TGTGCCAGCAGCCTTAGCGCGCCCCGGGGTAACAATGAGCAGTTCTTC; CDR3aa: CASSLSAPRGNNEQFF
j_gene: TRBJ1-2; v_gene: TRBV28; abundance: .; d_gene: .; CDR3nt: TGTGCCAGCAGTTTTGTTCTCAGTTACTATGGCTACACCTTC; CDR3aa: CASSFVLSYYGYTF
j_gene: TRBJ2-1; v_gene: TRBV7-9; abundance: many; d_gene: .; CDR3nt: TGTGCCAGCAGCTTAGGGCTAGCTTGGAATGAGCAGTTCTTC; CDR3aa: CASSLGLAWNEQFF
j_gene: TRBJ2-7; v_gene: TRBV6-5; abundance: many; d_gene: .; CDR3nt: TGTGCCATGATCCTGGGACCATCCAGCTCCTACGAGCAGTACTTC; CDR3aa: CAMILGPSSSYEQYF
j_gene: TRBJ1-2; v_gene: TRBV19; abundance: few; d_gene: .; CDR3nt: TGTGCCAGTACGCCCAGGTCTGGGGGCTACACCTTC; CDR3aa: CASTPRSGGYTF
j_gene: TRBJ1-1; v_gene: TRBV19; abundance: few; d_gene: TRBD1; CDR3nt: TGTGCCAGTAGTTCAACAGGGGGGGCTGAAGCTTTCTTT; CDR3aa: CASSSTGGAEAFF
j_gene: TRBJ2-5; v_gene: TRBV29-1; abundance: many; d_gene: .; CDR3nt: TGCAGCGCCCGACATAGTCAAGAGACCCAGTACTTC; CDR3aa: CSARHSQETQYF
j_gene: TRBJ1-5; v_gene: TRBV12-3/TRBV12-4; abundance: many; d_gene: .; CDR3nt: TGTGCCAGCAGGAAAGGGGGGACTAATCAGCCCCAGCATTTT; CDR3aa: CASRKGGTNQPQHF
j_gene: TRBJ2-1; v_gene: TRBV12-3/TRBV12-4; abundance: many; d_gene: .; CDR3nt: TGTGCCAGCAGTTTAGGTGAAGGGTCCTACAATGAGCAGTTCTTC; CDR3aa: CASSLGEGSYNEQFF